This TCR beta chain is from a study of identical twins. Findings and limits, study-wide: Monozygotic twin pairs showed more out-of-frame TCR alpha sharing than models estimated. The more abundant beta clonotypes in cord blood had fewer insertions, and memory repertoires did not show this.

TCRdb reprocessed the 5' RACE reads via MiXCR and lists one record per CDR3 protein. Among over 600,000 distinct CDR3 sequences listed, 21% were seen once. A remark on this clonotype: What it binds is unknown. The junction departs from germline at one end; a sequencing error may be responsible.

The CDR3 covers 18 residues. Separately, the same data were catalogued under a study of T cells expressing NK-cell markers. This second report adds: Source material for TCR beta repertoires consisted of sorted CD3+CD56+NKG2C+, CD3+CD56+NKG2C- and CD3+CD56-NKG2C+ T cells. What restricted sorting to alpha-beta TCR T cells in several experiments was an anti-gamma-delta TCR antibody.

The chain carries TRBV12-3 or TRBV12-4 and TRBJ2-1, with 8 nucleotides matching TRBD2. This receptor was taken from a woman in her late teens or twenties in good health. Sequencing was carried out using PBMCs. The CDR3 region has the DNA TGTACCAGCAGTTTACGGGGGCTACGCGGGGGGACCTACAATGAGCAGTTCTTC. As protein: CTSSLRGLRGGTYNEQFF.